These 13 T cell receptor beta chains share one sample of origin, sequenced in a study of cytomegalovirus exposure and HLA in healthy donors. 60 Vbeta and 13 Jbeta primers were used in PCR. TCRdb's copy holds only in-frame clones and misses some; the assay was immunoSEQ multiplex PCR. The table has around 200,000 clones, around three quarters seen once. The sequencing sample was made of PBMCs. The receptors come from a woman in her forties or fifties in good health and CMV-seronegative.

As for this clone: At one end the junction does not follow the germline gene, possibly because of a read error. The chain has TRBV19 and TRBJ1-2; 9 bases are shared with TRBD1. CDR3 length: 13 amino acids. From germline, CDR1 is LNHDA and CDR2 SQIVND (reference sequence). This CDR3 is CASRDRGWYDYTF. The CDR3 coding sequence is TGTGCCAGTAGGGACAGGGGTTGGTATGACTACACCTTC.

V gene TRBV6-5 combines with J gene TRBJ2-7; D perhaps matches TRBD1 (7 bases). V was cut by 5 bases and J by 3 bases, with 14 bases left in between. Per the germline V gene, CDR1 is MNHEY and CDR2 is SVGAGI. The CDR3 sequence is 14 residues long. CDR3 DNA: TGTGCCAGCAGTGGAGGGGGCGGCTACTACGAGCAGTACTTC. Translating gives CASSGGGGYYEQYF.

The gene calls are TRBV28 and TRBJ2-5; perhaps TRBD1 as D (6 bases). Trimming shortened V by 9 bases and J by 2 bases, and 10 bases separated the two germline ends. CDR1 is MDHEN, CDR2 SYDVKM, per germline. CDR3 length equals 12 residues. The CDR3 loop is CASSQGQETQYF. The CDR3, as DNA: TGTGCCAGTAGTCAGGGGCAAGAGACCCAGTACTTC.

The J gene is TRBJ1-5, the V gene TRBV5-1; tentative D call: TRBD1 (5 bases). CDR1 is SGHRS and CDR2 is YFSETQ in the germline V gene. This CDR3 is 16 amino acids long. Trimming left V 2 bases short and J 10 bases short, with 22 bases between. CDR3 in amino acids: CASSFYPGREFNPQHF. The DNA for the CDR3 is TGCGCCAGCAGCTTCTACCCGGGACGGGAGTTTAATCCCCAGCATTTT.

This sequence joins TRBV4-2 and TRBJ2-5, with D possibly TRBD2 on 6 matching bases. Looked up from germline, CDR1 is LGHNA and CDR2 is YNFKEQ. This CDR3 spans 17 amino acids. V was clipped by 1 base and J by 0 bases, with 15 bases between them. CDR3 protein: CASSQGVGTGYQETQYF. CDR3 nucleotide sequence: TGTGCCAGCAGCCAAGGGGTAGGGACTGGGTACCAAGAGACCCAGTACTTC.

The J gene is TRBJ2-7, the V gene TRBV10-3, with 8 bases aligning to TRBD1. V shed 4 bases, J shed 3 bases, and the junction held 2 bases outside the gene matches. CDR1 and CDR2 (germline): ENHRY, SYGVKD. The CDR3 is 13 residues long. CDR3 bases: TGTGCCATCAGTGGGGACAGGCTCTACGAGCAGTACTTC. Translating gives CAISGDRLYEQYF.

The gene calls are TRBV4-2 and TRBJ1-5; 9 positions agree with TRBD1. The J segment lost 1 base and the V segment lost 2 bases, leaving 6 bases of the junction unmatched. Germline-derived CDR1 and CDR2 are LGHNA and YNFKEQ. The CDR3 totals 17 residues. DNA for the CDR3: TGTGCCAGCAGCCAATCCCCACAGGGGGCGAGCAATCAGCCCCAGCATTTT. This gives the protein CASSQSPQGASNQPQHF.

This clone has more than one count but fewer than ten. The chain employs TRBV4-3 and TRBJ2-7; 7 bases line up with TRBD2. V dropped 6 bases and J dropped 4; count of bases not matched to a gene: 21. This CDR3 is 18 amino acids long. CDR1 and CDR2 (germline): LGHNA, YSLEER. The CDR3 region is CASSRGLVVGQSEYEQYF. The CDR3 DNA reads TGCGCCAGCAGTCGCGGACTAGTAGTAGGCCAATCCGAGTACGAGCAGTACTTC.

The J gene is TRBJ1-4, the V gene TRBV14; D might be TRBD1 (5 bases). V lost 0 bases, J lost 8 bases, and 13 bases lay in between. From germline, CDR1 is SGHDN and CDR2 FVKESK. The CDR3 is 15 amino acids. DNA for the CDR3: TGTGCCAGCAGCCAAGAAAAGGGCAGGGCCGAAAAACTGTTTTTT. It encodes CASSQEKGRAEKLFF.

The chain couples TRBV7-2 to TRBJ1-4, with TRBD1 as a possible D gene (6 bases). CDR3 size: 15 residues. The V end was cut by 3 bases, the J end by 5 bases, with 13 bases between. Germline V gene sequence: CDR1 SGHTA, CDR2 FQGNSA. DNA for the CDR3: TGTGCCAGCAGCTTTAGTGGGGGCTGGAATGAAAAACTGTTTTTT. This encodes CASSFSGGWNEKLFF.

This clone was counted a few times. The CDR3 coding sequence is TGTGCCAGCAGTTTGCCCGGGACAGACTACAATGAGCAGTTCTTC. This sequence encodes CASSLPGTDYNEQFF. V usage is TRBV28 and J usage is TRBJ2-1; 7 bases match TRBD1. The CDR3 totals 15 residues. Looked up from germline, CDR1 is MDHEN and CDR2 is SYDVKM. J was trimmed by 3 bases and V by 3 bases; bases with no gene match: 5. Combining the CDR3 with reference TRBV28 and TRBJ2-1 gives the whole variable domain DVKVTQSSRYLVKRTGEKVFLECVQDMDHENMFWYRQDPGLGLRLIYFSYDVKMKEKGDIPEGYSVSREKKERFSLILESASTNQTSMYLCASSLPGTDYNEQFFGPGTRLTVL.

Remarks on this clone: The same CDR3 arises from other DNA sequences in this sample as well. This chain uses TRBV7-2 with TRBJ2-7; possibly TRBD2 for D (6 bases). This CDR3 comprises 14 residues. The germline V gene has CDR1 SGHTA and CDR2 FQGNSA. Trimming took 5 bases from V and 2 from J, leaving 13 bases between them. The CDR3 is CASSGRGQAYEQYF. As DNA, the CDR3 is TGTGCCAGCAGCGGGCGGGGTCAAGCCTACGAGCAGTACTTC.

V is TRBV4-3 and J is TRBJ1-2; tentative D call: TRBD1 (5 bases). Trimming pared 1 base from V and 2 bases from J, leaving 8 bases between. The CDR3 runs to 14 residues. In germline, CDR1 is LGHNA, CDR2 YSLEER. The CDR3 sequence: CASSQVGGNYGYTF. The CDR3 nucleotides are TGCGCCAGCAGCCAAGTCGGGGGGAACTATGGCTACACCTTC.